This T cell receptor beta chain was recovered during a study of shared clonotypes between healthy human individuals. For the study at large: Per-donor plates numbered three CD4 naive, three CD4 memory, two CD8 naive and one CD8 memory. Study-wide results and caveats: Genetic and exposure-history diversity was limited by the small donor number. The study sampled only blood, and tissue repertoires likely differ.

Deep level was the assay's run setting. Data came from immunoSEQ multiplex PCR; TCRdb stores just in-frame clones and leaves some out. This table has more than 400,000 clones, about 95% appearing once. Concerning this clone itself: Its specificity is not known.

Sequencing was carried out using naive CD4+ T cells sorted from blood. Described subset: CD45RA+ positively selected. The sequence was collected from a woman in her twenties or thirties in good health.

The CDR3, as DNA: TGTGCCAGCAGTGATGCCGGGACAGGGATCGAGACCCAGTACTTC. Protein sequence: CASSDAGTGIETQYF. The rearrangement links TRBV2 to TRBJ2-5; 9 bases line up with TRBD1. The CDR3 loop spans 15 amino acids. Germline V gene sequence: CDR1 SNHLY, CDR2 FYNNEI. V trimming: 3 bases; J trimming: 5 bases; junction bases outside the gene matches: 7.